These T cell receptor beta chains were read from a single sample in a study of naive and memory T cell subsets. From the UMI-ligation and nested PCR reads, TCRdb called clonotypes with MiXCR, one entry per CDR3 protein. The sample includes around 90,000 distinct CDR3 sequences, more than 6.5% of them seen just once. The sample taken for sequencing was central memory CD4+ T cells from blood. All receptors come from a human donor in good health. CDR3s leave out the opening cysteine and the closing phenylalanine or tryptophan. A D gene is named only where the DNA matches it firmly.

CDR3aa: ASSPHGGWRVNEQF; len: 14; d_gene: -; j_gene: TRBJ2-1; v_gene: TRBV6-2/TRBV6-3
CDR3aa: SVHRPSTGGKNEQY; len: 14; d_gene: TRBD1; j_gene: TRBJ2-7; v_gene: TRBV29-1
CDR3aa: ASSLQRRNYGYT; len: 12; d_gene: -; j_gene: TRBJ1-2; v_gene: TRBV28
CDR3aa: ASSLSTSGSDIQY; len: 13; d_gene: TRBD2; j_gene: TRBJ2-4; v_gene: TRBV27
CDR3aa: ASSLGGPTSSYEQY; len: 14; d_gene: -; j_gene: TRBJ2-7; v_gene: TRBV5-1
CDR3aa: ASSYTRDQPQH; len: 11; d_gene: -; j_gene: TRBJ1-5; v_gene: TRBV6-5
CDR3aa: ASSPSTGHPYGYT; len: 13; d_gene: -; j_gene: TRBJ1-2; v_gene: TRBV9
CDR3aa: ASSQDAPTSGRINEQF; len: 16; d_gene: TRBD2; j_gene: TRBJ2-1; v_gene: TRBV4-1
CDR3aa: ASSYRLQDPRSPLH; len: 14; d_gene: -; j_gene: TRBJ1-6; v_gene: TRBV5-6
CDR3aa: ASRRDSKNTEAF; len: 12; d_gene: TRBD1; j_gene: TRBJ1-1; v_gene: TRBV6-2/TRBV6-3
CDR3aa: ASTPSGAQETQY; len: 12; d_gene: TRBD2; j_gene: TRBJ2-5; v_gene: TRBV19
CDR3aa: ASSFSTQLNSPLH; len: 13; d_gene: -; j_gene: TRBJ1-6; v_gene: TRBV28
CDR3aa: ASSLEREGRREQF; len: 13; d_gene: TRBD2; j_gene: TRBJ2-1; v_gene: TRBV14
CDR3aa: ASRSYAPTANYGYT; len: 14; d_gene: -; j_gene: TRBJ1-2; v_gene: TRBV28
CDR3aa: ASSPVLESFYEQY; len: 13; d_gene: -; j_gene: TRBJ2-7; v_gene: TRBV18
CDR3aa: ASSPDRGFLYNEQF; len: 14; d_gene: TRBD1; j_gene: TRBJ2-1; v_gene: TRBV4-3
CDR3aa: ASSLATSVYNEQF; len: 13; d_gene: TRBD2; j_gene: TRBJ2-1; v_gene: TRBV7-2